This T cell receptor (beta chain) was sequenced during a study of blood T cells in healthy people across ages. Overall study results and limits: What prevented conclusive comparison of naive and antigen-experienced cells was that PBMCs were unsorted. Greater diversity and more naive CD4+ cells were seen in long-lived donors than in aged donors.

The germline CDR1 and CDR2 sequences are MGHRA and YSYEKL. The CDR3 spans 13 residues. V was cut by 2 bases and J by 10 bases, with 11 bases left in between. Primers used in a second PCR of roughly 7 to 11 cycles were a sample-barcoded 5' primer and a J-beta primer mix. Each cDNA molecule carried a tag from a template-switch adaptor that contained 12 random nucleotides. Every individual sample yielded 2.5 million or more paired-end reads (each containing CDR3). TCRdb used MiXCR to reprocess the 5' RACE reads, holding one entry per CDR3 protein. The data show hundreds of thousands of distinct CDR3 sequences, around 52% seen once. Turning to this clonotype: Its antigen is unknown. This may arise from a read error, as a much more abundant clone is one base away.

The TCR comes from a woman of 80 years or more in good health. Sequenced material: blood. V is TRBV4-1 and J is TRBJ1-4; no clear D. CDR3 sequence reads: CASSQLVEGKLFF. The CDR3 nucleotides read TGCGCCAGCAGCCAATTGGTGGAGGGAAAACTGTTTTTT.